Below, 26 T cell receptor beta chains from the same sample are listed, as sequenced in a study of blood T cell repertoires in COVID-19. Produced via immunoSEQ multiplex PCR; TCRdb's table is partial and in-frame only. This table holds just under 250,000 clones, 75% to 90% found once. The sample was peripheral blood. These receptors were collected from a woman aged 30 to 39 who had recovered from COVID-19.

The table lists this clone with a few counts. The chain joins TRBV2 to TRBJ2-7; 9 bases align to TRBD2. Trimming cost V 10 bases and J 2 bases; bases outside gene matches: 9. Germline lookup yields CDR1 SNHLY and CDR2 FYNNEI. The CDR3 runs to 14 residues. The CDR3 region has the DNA TGTGCCATCAAGAGCGGGGGGCTTACCTACGAGCAGTACTTC. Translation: CAIKSGGLTYEQYF.

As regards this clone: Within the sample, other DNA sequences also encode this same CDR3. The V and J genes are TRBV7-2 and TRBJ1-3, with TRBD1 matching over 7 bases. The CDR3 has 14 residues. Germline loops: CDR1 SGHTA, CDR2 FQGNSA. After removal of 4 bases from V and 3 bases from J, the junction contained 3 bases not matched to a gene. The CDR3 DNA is TGTGCCAGCAGCTCACAGGGGAGTGGAAACACCATATATTTT. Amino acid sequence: CASSSQGSGNTIYF.

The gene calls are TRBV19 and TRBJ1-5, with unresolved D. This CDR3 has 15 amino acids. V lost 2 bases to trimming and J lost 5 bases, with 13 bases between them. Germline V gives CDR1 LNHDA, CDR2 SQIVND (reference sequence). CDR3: CASSIPSRPHQPQHF. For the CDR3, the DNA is TGTGCCAGTAGTATACCGTCGCGGCCACATCAGCCCCAGCATTTT.

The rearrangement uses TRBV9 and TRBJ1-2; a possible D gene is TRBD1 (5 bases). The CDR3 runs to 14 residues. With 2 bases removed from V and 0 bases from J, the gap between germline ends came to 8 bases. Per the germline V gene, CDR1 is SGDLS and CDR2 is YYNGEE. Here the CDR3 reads CASSVQGSNYGYTF. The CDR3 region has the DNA TGTGCCAGCAGCGTTCAGGGATCTAACTATGGCTACACCTTC.

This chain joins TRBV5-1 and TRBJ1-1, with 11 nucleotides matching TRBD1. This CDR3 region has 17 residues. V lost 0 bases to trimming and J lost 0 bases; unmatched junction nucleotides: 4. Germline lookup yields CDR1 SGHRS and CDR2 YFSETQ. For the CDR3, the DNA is TGCGCCAGCAGCTTGGGAGGGACAGGGGGGATGAACACTGAAGCTTTCTTT. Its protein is CASSLGGTGGMNTEAFF.

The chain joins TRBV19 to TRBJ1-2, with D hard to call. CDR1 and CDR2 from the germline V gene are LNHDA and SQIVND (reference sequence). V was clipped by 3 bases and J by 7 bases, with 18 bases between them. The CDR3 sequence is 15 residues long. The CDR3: CASSMTPGRRAGYTF. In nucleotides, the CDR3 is TGTGCCAGTAGTATGACCCCCGGCAGGAGGGCTGGCTACACCTTC.

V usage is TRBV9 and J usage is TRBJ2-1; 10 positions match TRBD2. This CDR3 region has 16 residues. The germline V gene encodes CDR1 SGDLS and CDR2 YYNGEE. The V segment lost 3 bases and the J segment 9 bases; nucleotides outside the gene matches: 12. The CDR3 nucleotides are TGTGCCAGCAGCGCAGCGCTCAAAGCGGGGGGGATTGAGCAGTTCTTC. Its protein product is CASSAALKAGGIEQFF.

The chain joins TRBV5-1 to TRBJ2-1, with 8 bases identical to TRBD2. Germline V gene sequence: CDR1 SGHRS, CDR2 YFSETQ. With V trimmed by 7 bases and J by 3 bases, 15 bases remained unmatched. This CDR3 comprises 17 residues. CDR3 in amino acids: CASRSKGRGVIYNEQFF. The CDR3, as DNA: TGCGCCAGCCGATCAAAGGGGCGGGGGGTTATCTACAATGAGCAGTTCTTC.

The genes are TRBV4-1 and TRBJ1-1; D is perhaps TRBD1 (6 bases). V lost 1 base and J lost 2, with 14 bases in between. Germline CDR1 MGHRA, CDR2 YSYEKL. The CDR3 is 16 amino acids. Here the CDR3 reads CASSQATGMRNTEAFF. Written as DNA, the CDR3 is TGCGCCAGCAGCCAAGCAACAGGGATGAGAAACACTGAAGCTTTCTTT.

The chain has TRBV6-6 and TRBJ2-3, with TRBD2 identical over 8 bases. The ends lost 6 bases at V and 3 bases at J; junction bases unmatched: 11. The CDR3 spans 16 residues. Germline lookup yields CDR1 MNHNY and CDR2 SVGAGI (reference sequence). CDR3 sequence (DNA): TGTGCCAGCAGCTCGGGCGGGGGGCTTAGGACAGATACGCAGTATTTT. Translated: CASSSGGGLRTDTQYF.

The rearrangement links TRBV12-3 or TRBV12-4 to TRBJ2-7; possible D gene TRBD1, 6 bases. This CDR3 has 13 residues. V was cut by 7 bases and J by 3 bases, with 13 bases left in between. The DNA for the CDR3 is TGTGCCAGCACTCCCGACAGGCACTACGAGCAGTACTTC. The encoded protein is CASTPDRHYEQYF.

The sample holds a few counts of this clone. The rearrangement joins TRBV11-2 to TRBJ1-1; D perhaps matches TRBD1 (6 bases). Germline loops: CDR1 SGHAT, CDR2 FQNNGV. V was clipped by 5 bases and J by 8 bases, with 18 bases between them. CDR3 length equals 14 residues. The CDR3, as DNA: TGTGCCAGCAGCCCGGGGAGGGGGGGAAGGGAAGCTTTCTTT. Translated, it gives CASSPGRGGREAFF.

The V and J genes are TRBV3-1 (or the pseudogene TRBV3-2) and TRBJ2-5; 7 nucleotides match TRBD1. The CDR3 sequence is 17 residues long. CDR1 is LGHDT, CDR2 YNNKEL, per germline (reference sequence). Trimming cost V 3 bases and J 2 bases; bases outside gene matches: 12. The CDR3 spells CASSQTTGLKGQETQYF. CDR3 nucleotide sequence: TGTGCCAGCAGCCAGACGACAGGGCTAAAGGGGCAAGAGACCCAGTACTTC.

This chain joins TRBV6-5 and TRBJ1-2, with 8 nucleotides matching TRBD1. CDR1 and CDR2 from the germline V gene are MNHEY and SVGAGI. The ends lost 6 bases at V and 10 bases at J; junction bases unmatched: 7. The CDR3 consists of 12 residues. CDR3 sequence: CASSLGQGAYTF. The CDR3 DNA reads TGTGCCAGCAGCTTAGGACAGGGCGCCTACACCTTC.

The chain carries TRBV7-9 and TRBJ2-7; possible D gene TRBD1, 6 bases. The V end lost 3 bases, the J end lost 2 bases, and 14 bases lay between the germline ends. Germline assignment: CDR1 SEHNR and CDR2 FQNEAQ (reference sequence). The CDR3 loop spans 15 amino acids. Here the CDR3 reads CASSFLRDITYEQYF. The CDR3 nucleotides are TGTGCCAGCAGCTTCCTCCGGGACATCACCTACGAGCAGTACTTC.

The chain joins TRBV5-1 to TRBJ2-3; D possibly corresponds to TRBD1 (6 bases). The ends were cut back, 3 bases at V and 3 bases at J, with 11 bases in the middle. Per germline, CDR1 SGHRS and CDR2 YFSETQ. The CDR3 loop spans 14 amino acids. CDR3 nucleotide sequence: TGCGCCAGCAGCTCCGGGACACAGACAGATACGCAGTATTTT. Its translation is CASSSGTQTDTQYF.

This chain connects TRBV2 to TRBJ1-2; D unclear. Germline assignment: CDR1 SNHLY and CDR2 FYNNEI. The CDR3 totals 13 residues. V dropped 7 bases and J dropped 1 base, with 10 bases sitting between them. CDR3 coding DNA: TGTGCCAGCATGGCGGATAGTAACTATGGCTACACCTTC. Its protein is CASMADSNYGYTF.

CDR3 amino acids: CASSAHSVSYNEQFF. Written as DNA, the CDR3 is TGTGCCAGCAGCGCTCACAGTGTCTCCTACAATGAGCAGTTCTTC. The chain is built from TRBV7-2 and TRBJ2-1; D gene uncertain. Germline loops: CDR1 SGHTA, CDR2 FQGNSA. Trimming removed 5 bases at V and 0 bases at J, with 11 bases between. This CDR3 has 15 amino acids. Looking up the rest from reference TRBV7-2 and TRBJ2-1 gives the full variable domain: GAGVSQSPSNKVTEKGKDVELRCDPISGHTALYWYRQSLGQGLEFLIYFQGNSAPDKSGLPSDRFSAERTGGSVSTLTIQRTQQEDSAVYLCASSAHSVSYNEQFFGPGTRLTVL.

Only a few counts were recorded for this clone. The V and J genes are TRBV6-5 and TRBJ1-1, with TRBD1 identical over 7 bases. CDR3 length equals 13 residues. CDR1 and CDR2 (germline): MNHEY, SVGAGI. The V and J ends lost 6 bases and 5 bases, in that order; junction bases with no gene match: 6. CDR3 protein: CASRDRAWTEAFF. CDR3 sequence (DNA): TGTGCCAGCAGAGACAGGGCGTGGACTGAAGCTTTCTTT.

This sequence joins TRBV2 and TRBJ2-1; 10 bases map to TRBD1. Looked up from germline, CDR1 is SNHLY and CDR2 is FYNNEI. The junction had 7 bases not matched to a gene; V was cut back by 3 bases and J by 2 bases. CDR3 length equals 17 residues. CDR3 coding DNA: TGTGCCAGCAGTGAGGACAGGGGGGTAGGGGCCTACAATGAGCAGTTCTTC. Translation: CASSEDRGVGAYNEQFF.

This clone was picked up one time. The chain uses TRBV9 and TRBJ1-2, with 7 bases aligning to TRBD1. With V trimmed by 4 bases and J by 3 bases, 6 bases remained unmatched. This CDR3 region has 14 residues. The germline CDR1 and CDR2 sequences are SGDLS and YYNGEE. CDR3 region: CASSPATGDYGYTF. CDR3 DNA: TGTGCCAGCAGCCCCGCTACAGGGGACTATGGCTACACCTTC. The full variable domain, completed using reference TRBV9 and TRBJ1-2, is DSGVTQTPKHLITATGQRVTLRCSPRSGDLSVYWYQQSLDQGLQFLIQYYNGEERAKGNILERFSAQQFPDLHSELNLSSLELGDSALYFCASSPATGDYGYTFGSGTRLTVV.

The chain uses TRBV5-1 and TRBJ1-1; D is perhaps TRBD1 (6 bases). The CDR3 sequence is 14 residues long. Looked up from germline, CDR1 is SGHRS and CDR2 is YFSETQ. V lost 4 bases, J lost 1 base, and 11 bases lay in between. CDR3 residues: CASSPDRTNTEAFF. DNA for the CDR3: TGCGCCAGCAGCCCGGACAGAACGAACACTGAAGCTTTCTTT.

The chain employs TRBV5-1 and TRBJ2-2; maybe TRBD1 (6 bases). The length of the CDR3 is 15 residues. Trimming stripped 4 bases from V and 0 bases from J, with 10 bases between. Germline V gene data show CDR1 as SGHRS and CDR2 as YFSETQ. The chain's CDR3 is CASSDGQTNTGELFF. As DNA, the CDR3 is TGCGCCAGCAGCGATGGACAGACGAACACCGGGGAGCTGTTTTTT.

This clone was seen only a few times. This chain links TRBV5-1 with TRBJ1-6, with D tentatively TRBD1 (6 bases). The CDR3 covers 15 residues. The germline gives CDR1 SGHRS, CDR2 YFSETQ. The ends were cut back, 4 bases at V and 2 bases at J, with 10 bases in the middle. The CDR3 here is CASSIEGAYNSPLHF. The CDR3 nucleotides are TGCGCCAGCAGCATTGAGGGGGCCTATAATTCACCCCTCCACTTT.

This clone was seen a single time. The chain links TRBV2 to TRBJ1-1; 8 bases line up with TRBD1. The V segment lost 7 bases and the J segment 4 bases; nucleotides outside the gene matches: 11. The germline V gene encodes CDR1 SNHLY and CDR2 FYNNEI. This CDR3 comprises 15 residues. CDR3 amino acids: CASTFTGTGSTEAFF. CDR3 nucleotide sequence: TGTGCCAGCACCTTCACCGGGACAGGAAGCACTGAAGCTTTCTTT.

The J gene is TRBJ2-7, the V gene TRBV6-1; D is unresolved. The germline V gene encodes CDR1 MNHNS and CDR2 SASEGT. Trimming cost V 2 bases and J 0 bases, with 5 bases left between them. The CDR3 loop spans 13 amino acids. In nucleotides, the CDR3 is TGTGCCAGCAGTGAACACAACTCCTACGAGCAGTACTTC. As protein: CASSEHNSYEQYF.